This T cell receptor beta chain comes out of a study of CD8 T cells in ankylosing spondylitis. TCRdb called the 5' RACE reads again in MiXCR, with one record for every CDR3 protein. The sample lists about 220,000 distinct CDR3 sequences, about a quarter occurring once. CDR1 is SQVTM, CDR2 ANQGSEA, per germline. V lost 2 bases to trimming and J lost 3 bases, with 7 bases between them. The CDR3 spans 12 residues. This clonotype was counted many times. The TCR sequence derives from a male donor with ankylosing spondylitis or in good health (not recorded which). This chain joins TRBV29-1 and TRBJ2-5; D could derive from TRBD1 or TRBD2 (5 bases each). Sequenced input: blood, either unsorted or a sorted T cell fraction (not recorded which). Here the CDR3 DNA reads TGCAGCGTTGAAAGGGGAGAAGAGACCCAGTACTTC. Translation gives CSVERGEETQYF.